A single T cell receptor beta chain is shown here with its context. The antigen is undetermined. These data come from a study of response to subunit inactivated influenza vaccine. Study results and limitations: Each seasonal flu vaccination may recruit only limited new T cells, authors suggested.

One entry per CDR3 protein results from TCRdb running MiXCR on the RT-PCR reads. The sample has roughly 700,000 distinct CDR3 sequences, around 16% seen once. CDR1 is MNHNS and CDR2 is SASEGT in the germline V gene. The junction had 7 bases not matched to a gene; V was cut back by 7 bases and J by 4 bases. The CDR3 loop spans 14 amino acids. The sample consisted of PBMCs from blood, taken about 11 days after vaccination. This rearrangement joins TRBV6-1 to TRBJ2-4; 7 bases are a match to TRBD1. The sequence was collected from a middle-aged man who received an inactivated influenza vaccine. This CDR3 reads CASNRDSLKNIQYF. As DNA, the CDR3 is TGTGCCAGCAACCGGGACAGCCTAAAAAACATTCAGTACTTC.